The clone carrying this TCR beta chain was observed a handful of times. J was trimmed by 1 base and V by 4 bases; bases with no gene match: 9. From germline, CDR1 is KGHSH and CDR2 LQKENI. There are 16 residues in the CDR3. Sequencing was performed with immunoSEQ multiplex PCR; in TCRdb, only in-frame clones are kept and a portion is missing. The sample consists of 40,000 to 45,000 clones, about three quarters of them appearing once. This record comes from a study of control samples from healthy donors and cancer patients. Sequencing was performed on formalin-fixed, paraffin-embedded tissue. V and J are TRBV18 and TRBJ2-7; 8 nucleotides line up with TRBD2. The receptor comes from a male donor with melanoma. The CDR3 loop reads CASSLNGLAASYEQYF. The DNA for the CDR3 is TGTGCCAGCTCACTGAACGGACTAGCCGCGTCCTACGAGCAGTACTTC.